The 16 T cell receptor beta chains presented below share a single source sample, sequenced in a study of shared clonotypes between healthy human individuals. Sequenced by immunoSEQ multiplex PCR; TCRdb stores in-frame clones only, minus some. The sample lists approximately 510,000 clones; around 79% were seen once. The sequencing input was PBMCs. The receptors here all came from a woman between 40 and 55 years old in good health. Some clones in this sample may be carry-over from other donors' samples.

The V gene is TRBV13, the J gene TRBJ2-1; possibly TRBD2 for D (5 bases). Germline-derived CDR1 and CDR2 are PRHDT and FYEKMQ (reference sequence). This CDR3 is 14 amino acids long. V lost 5 bases, J lost 0 bases, and 8 bases lay in between. CDR3 in DNA: TGTGCCAGCAGCGCGGGCCGCTCCTACAATGAGCAGTTCTTC. Protein product: CASSAGRSYNEQFF.

The chain combines TRBV6-1 with TRBJ1-6; no reliable D call. The CDR3 loop spans 10 amino acids. V was clipped by 2 bases and J by 10 bases, with 0 bases between them. Germline CDR1 is MNHNS and CDR2 is SASEGT. DNA of the CDR3: TGTGCCAGCAGTGAATCACCCCTCCACTTT. It is translated as CASSESPLHF.

Only a few counts were recorded for this clone. The genes are TRBV27 and TRBJ2-3; 10 bases align to TRBD2. The junction had 4 bases not matched to a gene; V was cut back by 5 bases and J by 2 bases. Germline V gene lookup returns CDR1 MNHEY and CDR2 SMNVEV (reference sequence). The CDR3 loop spans 15 amino acids. The CDR3 DNA reads TGTGCCAGCAGTCTAGCGGGAGACCACACAGATACGCAGTATTTT. Translation gives CASSLAGDHTDTQYF.

The chain employs TRBV27 and TRBJ1-4; D is unresolved. The V gene's germline CDR1 is MNHEY and CDR2 SMNVEV (reference sequence). The CDR3 has 15 amino acids. V was pared by 6 bases and J by 4 bases, with 15 bases between. This CDR3 is CASSTIGQRNEKLFF. The DNA of the CDR3 is TGTGCCAGCAGCACTATCGGCCAGCGTAATGAAAAACTGTTTTTT.

This sequence joins TRBV4-1 and TRBJ2-3; D is unclear. CDR3 length: 16 amino acids. The germline V gene has CDR1 MGHRA and CDR2 YSYEKL. The germline V and J ends were trimmed by 4 bases and 4 bases, with 18 bases remaining between them. The CDR3, as DNA: TGCGCCAGCAGCCGCATCCTGGACGGTCGCTCAGATACGCAGTATTTT. This translates into CASSRILDGRSDTQYF.

This chain connects TRBV7-9 to TRBJ2-3; a possible D gene is TRBD2 (5 bases). CDR1 SEHNR and CDR2 FQNEAQ come from the germline V gene (reference sequence). V lost 1 base to trimming and J lost 4 bases, with 12 bases between them. The CDR3 is 15 amino acids. The CDR3, as DNA: TGTGCCAGCAGCTTAGGTGGACTCGAGGCAGATACGCAGTATTTT. Its translation is CASSLGGLEADTQYF.

This chain links TRBV19 with TRBJ1-2, with D possibly matching TRBD1 (5 bases). The CDR3 loop spans 14 amino acids. Germline CDR1 and CDR2: LNHDA and SQIVND (reference sequence). V lost 5 bases, J lost 4 bases, and 14 bases lay in between. CDR3 in DNA: TGTGCCAGTAGTCCTCAATCGGGGGGCTATGGCTACACCTTC. Translated, it gives CASSPQSGGYGYTF.

The chain carries TRBV13 and TRBJ1-2, with 8 bases lining up with TRBD1. J lost 4 bases, V lost 5 bases, and 6 bases had no gene match. Germline lookup yields CDR1 PRHDT and CDR2 FYEKMQ (reference sequence). The CDR3 runs to 14 residues. DNA for the CDR3: TGTGCCAGCAGCGGCCGGGACAGGTCCTATGGCTACACCTTC. It codes for CASSGRDRSYGYTF.

Worth noting for this clone: At one end, the junction sequence differs from germline, possibly due to a read error. The chain uses TRBV6-4 and TRBJ1-2; TRBD1 is a possible D gene (5 bases). Germline-derived CDR1 and CDR2 are MRHNA and SNTAGT. There are 13 residues in the CDR3. The CDR3 DNA follows: TGTGCCAACAGTGACGGGGGGTTGAATGGCTACACCTTC. This sequence encodes CANSDGGLNGYTF.

This clone came up once. The genes are TRBV5-5 and TRBJ1-5; 9 bases line up with TRBD1. With V trimmed by 4 bases and J by 2 bases, 10 bases remained unmatched. CDR3 length: 17 amino acids. Germline V CDR1 and CDR2: SGHKS, YYEKEE (reference sequence). CDR3 sequence: CASSPPGQGWRNQPQHF. The CDR3 DNA follows: TGTGCCAGCAGCCCCCCGGGACAGGGATGGCGCAATCAGCCCCAGCATTTT.

A few counts support this clone. The chain has TRBV2 and TRBJ2-7; D gene uncertain. This CDR3 spans 12 amino acids. Trimming stripped 7 bases from V and 6 bases from J, with 13 bases between. In germline, CDR1 is SNHLY, CDR2 FYNNEI. CDR3 loop: CASKGRSSEQYF. The CDR3 nucleotides are TGTGCCAGCAAGGGCAGGTCGAGCGAGCAGTACTTC.

This chain uses TRBV9 with TRBJ2-1; 7 positions agree with TRBD2. This CDR3 has 18 amino acids. V trimming: 0 bases; J trimming: 7 bases; junction bases outside the gene matches: 16. Germline V CDR1 and CDR2: SGDLS, YYNGEE. In nucleotides, the CDR3 is TGTGCCAGCAGCGTAGATCCCTTGGAGGCGGGAGTGCGGAATGAGCAGTTCTTC. Translation gives CASSVDPLEAGVRNEQFF.

V is TRBV27 and J is TRBJ2-7; no firm D call. The CDR3 has 15 residues. Germline V gene data show CDR1 as MNHEY and CDR2 as SMNVEV (reference sequence). V was cut by 5 bases and J by 3 bases, with 17 bases left in between. This CDR3 reads CASSPTRRLVYEQYF. As DNA, the CDR3 is TGTGCCAGCAGTCCAACCCGGCGACTGGTCTACGAGCAGTACTTC.

The rearrangement links TRBV29-1 to TRBJ2-5; tentative D call: TRBD1 (6 bases). The V gene's germline CDR1 is SQVTM and CDR2 ANQGSEA. Trimming stripped 8 bases from V and 5 bases from J, with 9 bases between. The CDR3 covers 10 residues. CDR3 region: CSTGMETQYF. The CDR3 region has the DNA TGCAGCACAGGGATGGAGACCCAGTACTTC.

CDR3 nucleotide sequence: TGTGCCAGCTCACCACTCGCCCAAGAGACCCAGTACTTC. Translation gives CASSPLAQETQYF. The rearrangement links TRBV18 to TRBJ2-5; D is unclear. Trimming shortened V by 1 base and J by 1 base, and 4 bases separated the two germline ends. The CDR3 spans 13 residues. Germline loops: CDR1 KGHSH, CDR2 LQKENI.

This rearrangement joins TRBV5-1 to TRBJ2-5; maybe TRBD2 (6 bases). CDR1 is SGHRS, CDR2 YFSETQ, per germline. Trimming removed 3 bases at V and 1 base at J, with 16 bases between. The CDR3 extends over 16 amino acids. The CDR3 loop reads CASSSTGRRGQETQYF. The DNA of the CDR3 is TGCGCCAGCAGCTCGACGGGGAGGCGAGGCCAAGAGACCCAGTACTTC.